Each of the 3 T cell receptor beta chains below was sequenced from the same sample in a study of T-cell reconstitution after alpha-beta-depleted transplantation in children. This sample's TCRbeta library carried unique molecular identifier barcodes. Each CDR3 protein gets one entry after TCRdb re-called the PCR reads with MiXCR. The sample consists of roughly 490,000 distinct CDR3 sequences, about an eighth of them appearing once. The sample consisted of PBMCs, mostly from graft donor cells, taken 180 days after TCRalphabeta/CD19-depleted stem cell transplant. Every receptor here comes from a female patient under 10 years old who had a stem cell transplant for aplastic anemia, so the T cells may come from the graft donor.

V usage is TRBV7-6 and J usage is TRBJ1-2; TRBD1 aligns across 11 bases. V was clipped by 5 bases and J by 5 bases; unmatched bases: 13. This CDR3 has 17 residues. Germline CDR1 is SGHVS and CDR2 is FNYEAQ. The CDR3 here is CASSPGGQGADWYGYTF. The CDR3 DNA follows: TGTGCCAGCAGCCCGGGTGGACAGGGGGCTGATTGGTATGGCTACACCTTC.

The V gene is TRBV4-2, the J gene TRBJ2-5; the D is unclear. CDR1 is LGHNA, CDR2 YNFKEQ, per germline. The CDR3 loop spans 15 amino acids. The V end was cut by 4 bases, the J end by 1 base, with 13 bases between. The chain's CDR3 is CASSPRGLGQETQYF. In DNA form, the CDR3 reads TGTGCCAGCAGCCCCCGTGGTTTAGGCCAAGAGACCCAGTACTTC.

This chain connects TRBV5-1 to TRBJ2-1, with no clear D. With 2 bases removed from V and 5 bases from J, the gap between germline ends came to 8 bases. Looked up from germline, CDR1 is SGHRS and CDR2 is YFSETQ. The CDR3 covers 13 residues. The CDR3 sequence is CASSLQGNNEQFF. The CDR3 coding sequence is TGCGCCAGCAGCTTACAAGGGAACAATGAGCAGTTCTTC.